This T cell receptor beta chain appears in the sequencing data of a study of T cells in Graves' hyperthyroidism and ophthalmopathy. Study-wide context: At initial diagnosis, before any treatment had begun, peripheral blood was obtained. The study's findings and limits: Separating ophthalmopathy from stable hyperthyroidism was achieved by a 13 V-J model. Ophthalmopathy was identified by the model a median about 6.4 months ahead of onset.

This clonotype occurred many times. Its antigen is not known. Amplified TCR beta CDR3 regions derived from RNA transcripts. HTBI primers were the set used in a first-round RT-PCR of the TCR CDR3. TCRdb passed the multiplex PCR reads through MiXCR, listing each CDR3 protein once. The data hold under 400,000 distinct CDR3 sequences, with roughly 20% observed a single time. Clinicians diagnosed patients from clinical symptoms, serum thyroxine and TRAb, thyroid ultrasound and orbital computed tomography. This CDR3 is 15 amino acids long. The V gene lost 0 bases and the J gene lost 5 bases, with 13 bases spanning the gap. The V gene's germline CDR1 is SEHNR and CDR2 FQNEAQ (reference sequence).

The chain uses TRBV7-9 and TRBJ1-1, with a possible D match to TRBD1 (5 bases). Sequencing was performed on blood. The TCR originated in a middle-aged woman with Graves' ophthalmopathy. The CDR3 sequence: CASSLAGRERTEAFF. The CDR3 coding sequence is TGTGCCAGCAGCTTAGCGGGCAGGGAGAGGACTGAAGCTTTCTTT.